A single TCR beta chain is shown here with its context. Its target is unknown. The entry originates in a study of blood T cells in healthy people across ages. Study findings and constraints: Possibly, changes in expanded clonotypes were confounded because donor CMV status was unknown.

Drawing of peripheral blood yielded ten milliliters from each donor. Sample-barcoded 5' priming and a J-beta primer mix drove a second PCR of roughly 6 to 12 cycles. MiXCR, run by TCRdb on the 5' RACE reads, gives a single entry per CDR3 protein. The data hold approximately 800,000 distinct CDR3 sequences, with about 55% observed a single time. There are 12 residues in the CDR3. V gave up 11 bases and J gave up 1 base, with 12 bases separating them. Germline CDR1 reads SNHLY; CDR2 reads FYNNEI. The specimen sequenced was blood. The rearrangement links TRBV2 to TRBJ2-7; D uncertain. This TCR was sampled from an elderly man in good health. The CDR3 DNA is TGTGCCTCCACAGAGAGGTCCTACGAGCAGTACTTC. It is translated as CASTERSYEQYF. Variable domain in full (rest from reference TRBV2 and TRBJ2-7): EPEVTQTPSHQVTQMGQEVILRCVPISNHLYFYWYRQILGQKVEFLVSFYNNEISEKSEIFDDQFSVERPDGSNFTLKIRSTKLEDSAMYFCASTERSYEQYFGPGTRLTVT.